Each of the 18 T cell receptor beta chains below was sequenced from the same sample in a study of spatial heterogeneity in lung cancer. Study findings and constraints: Tumor mutation count correlated with how many alpha and beta TCRs expanded intratumorally.

TCRdb analysed the 5' RACE reads with MiXCR anew, one entry per CDR3 protein. In the table there are some 13,000 distinct CDR3 sequences, less than 4.5% of which are singletons. No antigens are known for them. Stated time point: sample taken at primary tumor resection. The sequences come from lung tumor tissue, collected at surgery. These receptors were taken from a male donor with early-stage non-small cell lung cancer.

This clonotype was seen at least ten times. V is TRBV19 and J is TRBJ1-5; D unresolved. The germline gives CDR1 LNHDA, CDR2 SQIVND (reference sequence). The CDR3 runs to 15 residues. Trimming cost V 7 bases and J 0 bases, with 13 bases left between them. The CDR3 region has the DNA TGTGCCAGTACTTGGAAAACAGATAGCAATCAGCCCCAGCATTTT. Translated, it gives CASTWKTDSNQPQHF.

This clonotype was detected ten times or more. The V and J genes are TRBV24-1 and TRBJ2-5, with a tentative D call TRBD2 (6 bases). Germline V CDR1 and CDR2: KGHDR, SFDVKD. V lost 4 bases and J 3 bases, leaving 14 bases between the germline ends. This CDR3 is built from 15 residues. CDR3 sequence: CATSEGGTDKETQYF. Written as DNA, the CDR3 is TGTGCCACCAGTGAAGGAGGGACGGACAAAGAGACCCAGTACTTC.

This clonotype occurred many times. CDR3 DNA: TGTGCCTGGAGCTCCGGGACTAGCGGGTTTAATGAGCAGTTCTTC. This sequence encodes CAWSSGTSGFNEQFF. This chain links TRBV30 with TRBJ2-1, with 12 bases aligning to TRBD2. Germline V gene lookup returns CDR1 GTSNPN and CDR2 SVGIG (reference sequence). This CDR3 has 15 residues. With V trimmed by 3 bases and J by 7 bases, 7 bases remained unmatched.

This CDR3 is CASSQDGTALSGANVLTF. CDR3 coding DNA: TGCGCCAGCAGCCAAGACGGGACGGCCCTCTCTGGGGCCAACGTCCTGACTTTC. The gene calls are TRBV4-3 and TRBJ2-6; either TRBD1 or TRBD2 may fit D (5 bases each). The V end lost 0 bases, the J end lost 0 bases, and 12 bases lay between the germline ends. This CDR3 spans 18 amino acids. Germline CDR1 and CDR2: LGHNA and YSLEER.

This clonotype was recorded many times. The junction and the germline gene differ at one end; a read error may be behind it. This rearrangement joins TRBV14 to TRBJ1-2; D might be TRBD1 (6 bases). Germline lookup yields CDR1 SGHDN and CDR2 FVKESK. This CDR3 region has 15 residues. The CDR3 coding sequence is TGTGCCAGCAGCCAAACGACAGGATTGAGCTATGGCGACACCTTC. Protein sequence: CASSQTTGLSYGDTF.

This clonotype appeared many times. The chain carries TRBV6-2 or TRBV6-3 and TRBJ1-5; no clear D gene. Germline CDR1 is MNHEY and CDR2 is SVGEGT. V lost 1 base to trimming and J lost 0 bases, with 10 bases between them. The CDR3 length is 16 residues. The DNA for the CDR3 is TGTGCCAGCAGTTACTTTCCAGCAAATAGCAATCAGCCCCAGCATTTT. Protein: CASSYFPANSNQPQHF.

This clonotype occurred many times. The genes are TRBV5-5 and TRBJ1-6, with 7 bases matching TRBD1. The V and J ends lost 3 bases and 8 bases, in that order; junction bases with no gene match: 11. The CDR3 loop spans 16 amino acids. The germline V gene has CDR1 SGHKS and CDR2 YYEKEE (reference sequence). CDR3 sequence reads: CASSSEGAAFYSPLHF. In nucleotides, the CDR3 is TGTGCCAGCAGCTCTGAGGGGGCCGCCTTCTATTCACCCCTCCACTTT.

This clonotype was detected only a few times. The chain links TRBV10-3 to TRBJ2-1; TRBD2 agrees at 14 bases. This CDR3 region has 15 residues. CDR1 ENHRY and CDR2 SYGVKD come from the germline V gene. V shed 6 bases and J 5 bases; nucleotides not matched to a gene: 3. The CDR3 spells CAISRLAGGNNEQFF. Written as DNA, the CDR3 is TGTGCCATCAGCCGACTAGCGGGAGGGAACAATGAGCAGTTCTTC.

This clonotype rates as medium-sized. The chain combines TRBV2 with TRBJ2-5; perhaps TRBD1 as D (6 bases). The CDR3 runs 13 residues. CDR1 is SNHLY and CDR2 is FYNNEI in the germline V gene. The V end lost 5 bases, the J end lost 5 bases, and 12 bases lay between the germline ends. The CDR3 region is CASSRDMRETQYF. The CDR3 region has the DNA TGTGCCAGCAGTAGGGACATGCGGGAGACCCAGTACTTC.

This clonotype has only a few counts. This chain links TRBV6-5 with TRBJ2-3; D is possibly TRBD1 or TRBD2 (6 bases each). CDR3 length equals 17 residues. Per germline, CDR1 MNHEY and CDR2 SVGAGI. The V end was cut by 3 bases, the J end by 1 base, with 17 bases between. The CDR3 reads CASSYGSGAAGTDTQYF. The CDR3 DNA follows: TGTGCCAGCAGTTATGGGTCGGGGGCGGCGGGCACAGATACGCAGTATTTT.

By its share, this clonotype is medium-sized (0.01 to 0.1%). V usage is TRBV9 and J usage is TRBJ1-1; tentatively, D is TRBD1 (6 bases). V was trimmed by 0 bases and J by 2 bases, leaving 11 bases between them. CDR1 and CDR2 (germline): SGDLS, YYNGEE. This CDR3 spans 15 amino acids. Written as DNA, the CDR3 is TGTGCCAGCAGCGTAGGGGGGGCGGGAAACACTGAAGCTTTCTTT. It translates to CASSVGGAGNTEAFF.

There are many counts of this clonotype. The chain is built from TRBV7-9 and TRBJ2-3, with D hard to call. Trimming removed 5 bases from V and 0 bases from J, with 15 bases in between. The length of the CDR3 is 16 residues. The germline CDR1 and CDR2 sequences are SEHNR and FQNEAQ (reference sequence). CDR3 protein: CASSPAGISSTDTQYF. CDR3 nucleotide sequence: TGTGCCAGCAGCCCCGCCGGCATTTCTAGCACAGATACGCAGTATTTT.

The sample holds many counts of this clonotype. The CDR3 protein is CASSYAGTSGRVYNEQFF. The DNA for the CDR3 is TGTGCCAGCAGTTACGCTGGGACTAGCGGGAGGGTCTACAATGAGCAGTTCTTC. This chain connects TRBV6-6 to TRBJ2-1; 16 bases fit TRBD2. With V trimmed by 2 bases and J by 3 bases, 4 bases remained unmatched. Germline V gives CDR1 MNHNY, CDR2 SVGAGI (reference sequence). The length of the CDR3 is 18 residues.

The sample holds many counts of this clonotype. The chain links TRBV7-8 to TRBJ2-7, with 9 positions matching TRBD1. The V gene end was trimmed by 5 bases and the J gene end by 6 bases; junction bases not matched to a gene: 11. This CDR3 comprises 15 residues. Germline lookup yields CDR1 SGHVS and CDR2 FQNEAQ. CDR3 protein: CASSDGGTGTAEQYF. The DNA for the CDR3 is TGTGCCAGCAGCGACGGTGGGACAGGGACGGCCGAGCAGTACTTC.

This clonotype occurred many times. A much larger clone differs from this one at a single base, so this may be a read error. This chain links TRBV30 with TRBJ1-2; D unclear. V was pared by 1 base and J by 8 bases, with 11 bases between. The CDR3 totals 12 residues. The V gene's germline CDR1 is GTSNPN and CDR2 SVGIG (reference sequence). The CDR3 is CAWSGSTRGYTF. CDR3 sequence (DNA): TGTGCCTGGAGTGGCTCAACAAGGGGCTACACCTTC.

On this clonotype itself: A read error may account for a junction end that differs from germline. CDR3 residues: CAGQSECYGYNF. In nucleotides, the CDR3 is TGTGCCGGCCAATCAGAGTGCTATGGCTACAACTTC. This chain uses TRBV28 with TRBJ1-2; D call uncertain. Germline assignment: CDR1 MDHEN and CDR2 SYDVKM. This CDR3 comprises 12 residues.

This clonotype came up many times. The chain links TRBV19 to TRBJ1-1; 7 positions match TRBD1. The CDR3 length is 14 residues. Germline CDR1 LNHDA, CDR2 SQIVND (reference sequence). After removal of 7 bases from V and 2 bases from J, the junction contained 7 bases not matched to a gene. The CDR3 nucleotides are TGTGCCAGTATACGAGGGGACAGTAACACTGAAGCTTTCTTT. It encodes CASIRGDSNTEAFF.

The chain combines TRBV20-1 with TRBJ1-1, with D possibly TRBD1 on 5 matching bases. Trimming pared 1 base from V and 4 bases from J, leaving 13 bases between. The CDR3 spans 14 residues. From germline, CDR1 is DFQATT and CDR2 SNEGSKA (reference sequence). The CDR3, as DNA: TGCAGTGCTAGAGCGGTGGGGCGAGGCACTGAAGCTTTCTTT. Protein product: CSARAVGRGTEAFF.